What follows is one T cell receptor (beta chain) and its context. Its antigen remains unknown. The data were taken from a study of tumor-infiltrating lymphocytes in primary liver carcinoma. Findings of the study overall: Tumors significantly exceeded blood in top-250-clone fraction (p = 0.039).

CDR1 is SGHRS and CDR2 is YFSETQ in the germline V gene. This CDR3 contains 17 residues. Starting material of about 450 ng total RNA yielded TCR beta cDNA via a constant-region primer. What produced the TCR beta libraries was three nested multiplex PCR rounds using slightly modified ARM-PCR. Primers for the first two PCR rounds were TRBV1-TRBV30 forward primers and a C-beta reverse primer (roughly 9 cycles per round). Via MiXCR, TCRdb re-called the multiplex PCR reads, giving one row per CDR3 protein. The sample holds about 120,000 distinct CDR3 sequences; roughly 75% are singletons and the top ten take 8% to 9%. Bulk tissue was left unsorted, and RNA and DNA were co-extracted from roughly 20-30 mg of it.

V and J are TRBV5-1 and TRBJ2-3; D gene uncertain. The J call is uncertain, as TRBJ1-5 better fits the DNA end. This TCR was recovered from a woman aged 55-69 years with primary liver carcinoma and hepatitis B virus infection. The sequenced material came from tumor-adjacent normal liver tissue. The CDR3 nucleotides read TGCGCCAGCAGCCCATTGACTAGCGGGAGTGGTACAGATACGCAGCATTTT. Its translation: CASSPLTSGSGTDTQHF.